This T cell receptor (beta chain) came from a study of blood T cell repertoires in COVID-19. In the study overall: COVID-19 samples collected from the United States, Italy and Spain covered acute and convalescent phases. PBMCs, B-cell-depleted T cells, or T cells provided the cDNA or gDNA that made up the material.

The authors' processing: Amplification from reference gene primers served as the basis for estimated nucleated cell counts. TCRdb's table, derived via immunoSEQ multiplex PCR, lists solely in-frame clones and lacks some. V, J and clone size are those of that table, while D and trimming were read from the DNA. This table has some 270,000 clones, approximately 90% appearing once. This CDR3 region has 14 residues. The trim removed 6 bases at V and 3 bases at J, leaving 3 bases unmatched. Germline-derived CDR1 and CDR2 are ENHRY and SYGVKD. The chain joins TRBV10-3 to TRBJ2-7; 12 nucleotides align to TRBD2. The clonotype comes from a young man with acute or convalescent COVID-19. Sequencing input: peripheral blood. CDR3 nucleotides: TGTGCCATCAGCGGGACTAGCGGGTTCTACGAGCAGTACTTC. It is translated as CAISGTSGFYEQYF.